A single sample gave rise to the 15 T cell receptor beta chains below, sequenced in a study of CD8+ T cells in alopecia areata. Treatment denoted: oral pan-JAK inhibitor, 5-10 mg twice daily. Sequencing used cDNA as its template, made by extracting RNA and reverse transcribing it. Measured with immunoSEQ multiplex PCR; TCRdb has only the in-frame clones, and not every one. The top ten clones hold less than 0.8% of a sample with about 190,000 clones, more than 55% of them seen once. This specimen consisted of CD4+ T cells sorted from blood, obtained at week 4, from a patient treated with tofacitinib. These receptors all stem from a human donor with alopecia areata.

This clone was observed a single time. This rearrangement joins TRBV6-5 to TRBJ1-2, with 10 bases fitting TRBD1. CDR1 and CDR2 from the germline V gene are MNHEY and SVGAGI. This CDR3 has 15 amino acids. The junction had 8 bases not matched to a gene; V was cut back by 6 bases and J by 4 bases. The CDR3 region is CASRGDRGLSYGYTF. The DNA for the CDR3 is TGTGCCAGCAGGGGGGACAGGGGACTCTCCTATGGCTACACCTTC.

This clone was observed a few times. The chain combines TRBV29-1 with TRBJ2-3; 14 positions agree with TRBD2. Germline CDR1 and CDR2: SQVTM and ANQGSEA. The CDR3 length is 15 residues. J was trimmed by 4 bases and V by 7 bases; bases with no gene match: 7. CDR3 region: CSARTSGRSADTQYF. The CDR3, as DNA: TGCAGCGCCCGGACTAGCGGGAGGAGCGCAGATACGCAGTATTTT.

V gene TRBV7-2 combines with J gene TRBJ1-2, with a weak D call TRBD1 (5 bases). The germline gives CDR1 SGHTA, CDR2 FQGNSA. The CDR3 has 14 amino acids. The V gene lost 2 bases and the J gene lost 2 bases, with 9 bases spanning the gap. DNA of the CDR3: TGTGCCAGCAGCTTATCGGGGCAAAACTATGGCTACACCTTC. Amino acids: CASSLSGQNYGYTF. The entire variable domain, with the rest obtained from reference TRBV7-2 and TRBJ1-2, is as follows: GAGVSQSPSNKVTEKGKDVELRCDPISGHTALYWYRQSLGQGLEFLIYFQGNSAPDKSGLPSDRFSAERTGGSVSTLTIQRTQQEDSAVYLCASSLSGQNYGYTFGSGTRLTVV.

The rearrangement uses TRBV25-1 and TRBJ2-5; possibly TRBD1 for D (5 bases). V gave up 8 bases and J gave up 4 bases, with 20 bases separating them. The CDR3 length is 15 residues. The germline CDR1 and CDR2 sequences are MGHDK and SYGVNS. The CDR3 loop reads CASSKEQGWGETQYF. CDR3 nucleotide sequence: TGTGCCAGCTCGAAAGAGCAGGGATGGGGAGAGACCCAGTACTTC. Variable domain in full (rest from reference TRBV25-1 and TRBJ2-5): EADIYQTPRYLVIGTGKKITLECSQTMGHDKMYWYQQDPGMELHLIHYSYGVNSTEKGDLSSESTVSRIRTEHFPLTLESARPSHTSQYLCASSKEQGWGETQYFGPGTRLLVL.

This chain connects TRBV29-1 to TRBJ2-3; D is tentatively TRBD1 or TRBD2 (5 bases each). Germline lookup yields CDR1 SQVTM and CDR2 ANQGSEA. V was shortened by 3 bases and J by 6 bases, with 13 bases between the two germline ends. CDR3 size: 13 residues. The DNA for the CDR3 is TGCAGCGTTGAGACGGGACGAGGGGATACGCAGTATTTT. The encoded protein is CSVETGRGDTQYF.

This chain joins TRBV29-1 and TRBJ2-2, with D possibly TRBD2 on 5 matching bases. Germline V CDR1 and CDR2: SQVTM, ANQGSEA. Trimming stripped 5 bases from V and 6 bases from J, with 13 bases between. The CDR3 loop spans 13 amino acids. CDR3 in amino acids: CSVTEGFPGELFF. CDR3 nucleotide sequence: TGCAGCGTTACCGAGGGTTTCCCCGGGGAGCTGTTTTTT.

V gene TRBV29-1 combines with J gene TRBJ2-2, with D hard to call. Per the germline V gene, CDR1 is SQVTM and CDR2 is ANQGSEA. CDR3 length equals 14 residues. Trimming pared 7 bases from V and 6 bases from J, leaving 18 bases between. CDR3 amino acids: CSASSPIASGELFF. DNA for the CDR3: TGCAGCGCCTCGTCCCCTATAGCATCCGGGGAGCTGTTTTTT.

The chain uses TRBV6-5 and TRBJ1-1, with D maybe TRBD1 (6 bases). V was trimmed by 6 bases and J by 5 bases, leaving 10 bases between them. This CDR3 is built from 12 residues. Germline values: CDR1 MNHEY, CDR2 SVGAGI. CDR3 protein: CASRQGRTEAFF. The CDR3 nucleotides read TGTGCCAGCAGACAGGGAAGGACTGAAGCTTTCTTT.

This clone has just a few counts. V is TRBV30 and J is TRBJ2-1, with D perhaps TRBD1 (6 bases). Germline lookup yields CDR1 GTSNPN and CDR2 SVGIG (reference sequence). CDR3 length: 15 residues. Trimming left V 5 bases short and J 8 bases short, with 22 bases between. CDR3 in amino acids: CAWGLVRGRFDEQFF. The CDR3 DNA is TGTGCCTGGGGGCTTGTCAGGGGTCGTTTCGATGAGCAGTTCTTC.

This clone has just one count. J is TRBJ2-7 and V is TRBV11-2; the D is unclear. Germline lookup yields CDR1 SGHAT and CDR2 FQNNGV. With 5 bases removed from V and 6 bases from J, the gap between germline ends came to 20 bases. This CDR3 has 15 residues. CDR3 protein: CASSPLGSVNREQYF. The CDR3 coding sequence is TGTGCCAGCAGCCCCCTGGGCAGCGTAAATCGCGAGCAGTACTTC.

CDR3 region: CASSAAAENTIYF. The CDR3 DNA reads TGTGCCAGCAGTGCGGCGGCAGAGAACACCATATATTTT. V is TRBV25-1 and J is TRBJ1-3; D is uncertain. With 4 bases removed from V and 7 bases from J, the gap between germline ends came to 11 bases. CDR3 size: 13 residues. Germline CDR1 and CDR2: MGHDK and SYGVNS.

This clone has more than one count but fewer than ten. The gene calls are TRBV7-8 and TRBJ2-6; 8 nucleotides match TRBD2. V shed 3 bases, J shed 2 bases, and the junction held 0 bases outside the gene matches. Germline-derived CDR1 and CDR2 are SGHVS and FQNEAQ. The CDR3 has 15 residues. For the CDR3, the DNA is TGTGCCAGCAGCTTTAGCGGGACTGGGGCCAACGTCCTGACTTTC. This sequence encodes CASSFSGTGANVLTF.

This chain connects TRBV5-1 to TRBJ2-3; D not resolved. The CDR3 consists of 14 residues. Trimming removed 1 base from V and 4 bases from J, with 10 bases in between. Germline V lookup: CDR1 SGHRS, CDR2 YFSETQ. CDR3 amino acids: CASSLNVGADTQYF. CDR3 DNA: TGCGCCAGCAGCTTGAACGTGGGTGCAGATACGCAGTATTTT. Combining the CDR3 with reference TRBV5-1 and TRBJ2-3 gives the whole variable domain KAGVTQTPRYLIKTRGQQVTLSCSPISGHRSVSWYQQTPGQGLQFLFEYFSETQRNKGNFPGRFSGRQFSNSRSEMNVSTLELGDSALYLCASSLNVGADTQYFGPGTRLTVL.

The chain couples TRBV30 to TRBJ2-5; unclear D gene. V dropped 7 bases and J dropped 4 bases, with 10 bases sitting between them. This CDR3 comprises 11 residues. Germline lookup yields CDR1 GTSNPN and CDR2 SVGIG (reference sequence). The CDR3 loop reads CASLWGETQYF. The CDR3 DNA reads TGTGCCTCACTCTGGGGAGAGACCCAGTACTTC.

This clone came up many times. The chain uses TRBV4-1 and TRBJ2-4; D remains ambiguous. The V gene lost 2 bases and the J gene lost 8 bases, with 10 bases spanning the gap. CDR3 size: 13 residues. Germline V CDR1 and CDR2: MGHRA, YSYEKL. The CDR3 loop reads CASSQSKWDIQYF. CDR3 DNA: TGCGCCAGCAGCCAATCCAAGTGGGACATTCAGTACTTC.